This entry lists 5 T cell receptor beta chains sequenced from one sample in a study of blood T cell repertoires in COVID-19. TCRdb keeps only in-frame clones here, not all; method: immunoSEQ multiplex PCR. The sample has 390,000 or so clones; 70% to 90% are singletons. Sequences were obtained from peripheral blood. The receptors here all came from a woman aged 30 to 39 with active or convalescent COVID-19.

CDR3 amino acids: CASSDALRTEGHASSGNTIYF. The CDR3 DNA follows: TGTGCCAGCAGTGACGCCCTCCGGACAGAGGGGCACGCCAGCTCTGGAAACACCATATATTTT. V is TRBV6-4 and J is TRBJ1-3, with D possibly TRBD1 on 6 matching bases. The CDR3 covers 21 residues. The V end was cut by 2 bases, the J end by 0 bases, with 26 bases between. The germline gives CDR1 MRHNA, CDR2 SNTAGT.

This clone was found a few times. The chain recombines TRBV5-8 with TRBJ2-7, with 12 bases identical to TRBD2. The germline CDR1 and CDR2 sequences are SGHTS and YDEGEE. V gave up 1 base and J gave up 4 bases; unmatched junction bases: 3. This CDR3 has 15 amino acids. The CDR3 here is CASSLSLAGGYEQYF. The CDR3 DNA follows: TGTGCCAGCAGCTTGTCACTAGCGGGGGGTTACGAGCAGTACTTC.

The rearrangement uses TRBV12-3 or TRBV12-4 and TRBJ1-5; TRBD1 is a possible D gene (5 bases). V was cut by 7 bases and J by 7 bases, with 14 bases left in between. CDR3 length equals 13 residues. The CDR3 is CASNPTVRQPQHF. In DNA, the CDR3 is TGTGCCAGCAATCCGACAGTAAGGCAGCCCCAGCATTTT.

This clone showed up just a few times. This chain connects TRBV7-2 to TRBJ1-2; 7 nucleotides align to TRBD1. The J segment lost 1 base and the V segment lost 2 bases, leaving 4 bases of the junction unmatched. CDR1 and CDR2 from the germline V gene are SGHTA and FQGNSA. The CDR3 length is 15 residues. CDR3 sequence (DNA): TGTGCCAGCAGCTTACAGGGGGGACTTAACTATGGCTACACCTTC. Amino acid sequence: CASSLQGGLNYGYTF.

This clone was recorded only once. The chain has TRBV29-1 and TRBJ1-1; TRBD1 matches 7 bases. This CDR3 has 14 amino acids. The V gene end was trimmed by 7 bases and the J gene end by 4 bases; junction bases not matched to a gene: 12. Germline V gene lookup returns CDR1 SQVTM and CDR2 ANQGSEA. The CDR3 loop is CSALGARQGTEAFF. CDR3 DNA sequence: TGCAGCGCCTTGGGGGCGAGACAGGGCACTGAAGCTTTCTTT.